Sequencing of this TCR beta chain was carried out in a study of T cell clusters in autoimmune cytopenias. Whole-study results and caveats: TRB repertoire shifts in secondary cytopenia and chronic lymphocytic leukemia mostly reflected lymphoma, not autoimmunity. No cluster-lack signature appeared between secondary cytopenia and chronic lymphocytic leukemia patients, apparently due to lymphoma masking.

TRB rearrangements were amplified by touch-down multiplex PCR with mixed TRB-A/B primers. TCRdb re-analyzed the multiplex PCR reads; it lists each CDR3 protein once, without DNA. This sample's table has 2,500 to 3,000 distinct CDR3 sequences. Each sample's input was approximately 0.25 ug genomic DNA, 40,000 or so genome equivalents. This clonotype ranks as medium-sized in terms of frequency. Its target is unknown. In addition, the sample was reused for a study of T cell repertoires in aging, cancer and after chemotherapy. From that paper: About 9 million TCR reads made up the full dataset.

The sample comprised peripheral blood. The clonotype comes from a human donor in good health.

CDR3 protein: CASSLRDSTDTQYF. This chain uses TRBV27 with TRBJ2-3; absent DNA, TCRdb's TRBD1 call cannot be checked. This CDR3 region has 14 residues. CDR1 is MNHEY and CDR2 is SMNVEV in the germline V gene (reference sequence).